The clone carrying this T cell receptor beta chain was counted many times. Antigen: not known. The data stem from a study of T cells in Graves' hyperthyroidism and ophthalmopathy. The trim removed 0 bases at V and 7 bases at J, leaving 5 bases unmatched. This CDR3 has 17 residues. Germline V gene data show CDR1 as MNHEY and CDR2 as SVGAGI. Study-wide points: The model foresaw ophthalmopathy a median roughly 6 months prior to onset. Separation of ophthalmopathy from stable hyperthyroidism was achieved by a 13 V-J model.

Lactation, pregnancy, other autoimmune disease or uncontrolled infection led to exclusion of patients. The PBMCs had their origin in 7.5 to 10 ml of fresh peripheral blood. RNA transcripts served as the template for amplifying TCR beta CDR3 regions. First-round RT-PCR with HTBI primers amplified the TCR CDR3 region. Each CDR3 protein gets one entry after TCRdb re-called the multiplex PCR reads with MiXCR. The sample lists some 350,000 distinct CDR3 sequences, approximately 15% occurring once. This TCR was sampled from a woman younger than 35 with Graves' hyperthyroidism that later progressed to Graves' ophthalmopathy. Sequencing was performed on blood. This rearrangement joins TRBV6-5 to TRBJ2-2; 13 nucleotides line up with TRBD2. The CDR3 DNA reads as TGTGCCAGCAGTTACTCGACTAGCGGGAGGTTTTACGGGGAGCTGTTTTTT. Amino acids: CASSYSTSGRFYGELFF.